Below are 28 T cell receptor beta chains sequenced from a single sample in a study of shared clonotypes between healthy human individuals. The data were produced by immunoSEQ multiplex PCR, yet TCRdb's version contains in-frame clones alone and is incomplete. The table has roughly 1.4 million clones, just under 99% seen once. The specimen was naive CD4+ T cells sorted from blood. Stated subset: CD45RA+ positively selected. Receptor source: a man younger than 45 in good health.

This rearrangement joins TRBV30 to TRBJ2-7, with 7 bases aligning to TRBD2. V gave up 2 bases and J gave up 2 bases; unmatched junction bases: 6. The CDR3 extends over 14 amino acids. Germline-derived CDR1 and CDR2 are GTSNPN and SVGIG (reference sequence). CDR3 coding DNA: TGTGCCTGGAGTCCCCCTAGCGGAACCTACGAGCAGTACTTC. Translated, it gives CAWSPPSGTYEQYF.

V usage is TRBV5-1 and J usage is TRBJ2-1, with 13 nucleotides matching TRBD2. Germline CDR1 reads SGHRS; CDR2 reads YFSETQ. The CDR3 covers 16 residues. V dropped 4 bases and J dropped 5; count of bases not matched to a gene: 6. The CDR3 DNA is TGCGCCAGCAGCCGACTAGGGACTAGCGGGAACAATGAGCAGTTCTTC. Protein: CASSRLGTSGNNEQFF.

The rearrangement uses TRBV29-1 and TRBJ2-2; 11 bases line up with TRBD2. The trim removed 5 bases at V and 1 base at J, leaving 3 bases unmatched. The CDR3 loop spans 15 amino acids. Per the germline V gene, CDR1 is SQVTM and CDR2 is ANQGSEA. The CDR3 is CSVRLAGLNTGELFF. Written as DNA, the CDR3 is TGCAGCGTTCGACTAGCGGGACTGAACACCGGGGAGCTGTTTTTT.

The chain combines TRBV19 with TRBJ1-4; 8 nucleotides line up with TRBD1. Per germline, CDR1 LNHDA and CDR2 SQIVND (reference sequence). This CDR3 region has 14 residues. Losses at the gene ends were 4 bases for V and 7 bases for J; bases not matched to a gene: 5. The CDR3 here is CASSTRTGFEKLFF. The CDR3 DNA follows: TGTGCCAGTAGTACCCGGACAGGGTTTGAAAAACTGTTTTTT.

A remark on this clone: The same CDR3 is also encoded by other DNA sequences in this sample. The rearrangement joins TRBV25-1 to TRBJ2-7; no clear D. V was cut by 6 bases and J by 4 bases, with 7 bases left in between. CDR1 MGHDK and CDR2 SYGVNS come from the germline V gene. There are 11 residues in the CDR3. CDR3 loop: CASRGIYEQYF. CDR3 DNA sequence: TGTGCCAGCAGGGGGATTTACGAGCAGTACTTC.

In DNA form, the CDR3 reads TGTGCCAGCAGCCTCAGGGCGGGAGTTTACAATGAGCAGTTCTTC. Amino acids: CASSLRAGVYNEQFF. This chain connects TRBV11-3 to TRBJ2-1; TRBD2 agrees at 7 bases. Per germline, CDR1 SGHNT and CDR2 YENEEA. The CDR3 contains 15 residues. The ends lost 5 bases at V and 4 bases at J; junction bases unmatched: 8.

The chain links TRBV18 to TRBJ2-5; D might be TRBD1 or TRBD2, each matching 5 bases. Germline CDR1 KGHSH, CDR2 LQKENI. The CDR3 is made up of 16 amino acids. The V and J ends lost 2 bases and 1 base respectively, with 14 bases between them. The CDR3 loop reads CASSPVSGTVQETQYF. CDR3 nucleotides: TGTGCCAGCTCACCAGTATCTGGGACGGTCCAAGAGACCCAGTACTTC. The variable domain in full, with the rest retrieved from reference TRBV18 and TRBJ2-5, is NAGVMQNPRHLVRRRGQEARLRCSPMKGHSHVYWYRQLPEEGLKFMVYLQKENIIDESGMPKERFSAEFPKEGPSILRIQQVVRGDSAAYFCASSPVSGTVQETQYFGPGTRLLVL.

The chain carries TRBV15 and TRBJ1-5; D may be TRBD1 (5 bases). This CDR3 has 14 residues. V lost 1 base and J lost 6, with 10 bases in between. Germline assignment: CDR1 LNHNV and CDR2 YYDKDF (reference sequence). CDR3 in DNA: TGTGCCACCAGCAGAGGTGGGGCGGGTCAGCCCCAGCATTTT. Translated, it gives CATSRGGAGQPQHF.

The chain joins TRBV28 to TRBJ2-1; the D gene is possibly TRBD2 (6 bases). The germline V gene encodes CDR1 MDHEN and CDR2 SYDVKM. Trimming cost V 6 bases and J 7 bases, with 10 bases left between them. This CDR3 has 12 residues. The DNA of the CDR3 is TGTGCCAGCAGACCGAGCGGGAATGAGCAGTTCTTC. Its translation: CASRPSGNEQFF.

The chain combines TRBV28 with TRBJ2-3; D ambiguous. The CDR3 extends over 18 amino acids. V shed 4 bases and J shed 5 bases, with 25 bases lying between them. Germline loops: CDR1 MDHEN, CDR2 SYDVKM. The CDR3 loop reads CASSSPSSGPRRGDTQYF. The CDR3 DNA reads TGTGCCAGCAGTTCACCGTCTTCCGGCCCTCGCCGTGGAGATACGCAGTATTTT.

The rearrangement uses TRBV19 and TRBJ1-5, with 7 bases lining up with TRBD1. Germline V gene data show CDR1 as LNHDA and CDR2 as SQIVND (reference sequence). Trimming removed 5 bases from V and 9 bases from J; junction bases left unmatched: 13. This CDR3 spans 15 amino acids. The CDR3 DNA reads TGTGCCAGTAGTCGGACAGGCGGGTTGGGAAGGCCCCAGCATTTT. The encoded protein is CASSRTGGLGRPQHF.

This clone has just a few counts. CDR3 DNA sequence: TGTGCCAGCTCCTCAAGCGGTACCTACGAGCAGTACTTC. The encoded protein is CASSSSGTYEQYF. This chain uses TRBV18 with TRBJ2-7; a weak D match, TRBD2 (5 bases). Germline CDR1 KGHSH, CDR2 LQKENI. V was cut by 6 bases and J by 2 bases, with 11 bases left in between. The CDR3 totals 13 residues.

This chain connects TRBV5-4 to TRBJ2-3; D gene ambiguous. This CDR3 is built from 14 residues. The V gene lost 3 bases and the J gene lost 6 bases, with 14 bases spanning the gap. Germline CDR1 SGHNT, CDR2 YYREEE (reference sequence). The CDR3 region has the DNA TGTGCCAGCAGCTCCGGTCTTCCGGGCGATACGCAGTATTTT. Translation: CASSSGLPGDTQYF.

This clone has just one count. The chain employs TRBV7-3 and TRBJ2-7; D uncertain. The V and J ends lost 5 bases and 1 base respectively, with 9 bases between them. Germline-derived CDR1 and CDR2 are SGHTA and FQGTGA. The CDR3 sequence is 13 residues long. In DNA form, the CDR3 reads TGTGCCAGCAGCCCCGACAATTCCTACGAGCAGTACTTC. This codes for CASSPDNSYEQYF. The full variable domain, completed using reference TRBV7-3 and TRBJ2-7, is GAGVSQTPSNKVTEKGKYVELRCDPISGHTALYWYRQSLGQGPEFLIYFQGTGAADDSGLPNDRFFAVRPEGSVSTLKIQRTERGDSAVYLCASSPDNSYEQYFGPGTRLTVT.

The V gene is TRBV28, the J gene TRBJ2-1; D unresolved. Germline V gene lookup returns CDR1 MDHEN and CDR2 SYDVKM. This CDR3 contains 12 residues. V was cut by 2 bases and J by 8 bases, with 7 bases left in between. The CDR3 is CASSLTSHEQFF. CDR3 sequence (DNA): TGTGCCAGCAGTTTAACGTCCCATGAGCAGTTCTTC.

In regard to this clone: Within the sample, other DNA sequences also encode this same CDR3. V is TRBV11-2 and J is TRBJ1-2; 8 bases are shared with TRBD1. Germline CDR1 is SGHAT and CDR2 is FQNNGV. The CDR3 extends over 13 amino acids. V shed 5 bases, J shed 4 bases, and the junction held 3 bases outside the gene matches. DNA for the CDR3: TGTGCCAGCAGCCAAGGACAGGGCTATGGCTACACCTTC. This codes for CASSQGQGYGYTF.

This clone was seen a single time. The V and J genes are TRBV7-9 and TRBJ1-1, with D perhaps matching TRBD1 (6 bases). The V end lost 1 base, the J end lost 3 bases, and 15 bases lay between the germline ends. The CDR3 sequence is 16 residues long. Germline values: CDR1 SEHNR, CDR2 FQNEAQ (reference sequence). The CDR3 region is CASSLGEGHFDTEAFF. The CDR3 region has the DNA TGTGCCAGCAGCTTAGGGGAGGGACATTTTGACACTGAAGCTTTCTTT.

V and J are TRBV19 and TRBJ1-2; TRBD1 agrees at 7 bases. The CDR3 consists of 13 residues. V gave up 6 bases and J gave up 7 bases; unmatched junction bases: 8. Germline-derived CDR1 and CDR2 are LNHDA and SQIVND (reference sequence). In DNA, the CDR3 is TGTGCCAGTAGCCGACAGGGTTTGCGTGGCTACACCTTC. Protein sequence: CASSRQGLRGYTF.

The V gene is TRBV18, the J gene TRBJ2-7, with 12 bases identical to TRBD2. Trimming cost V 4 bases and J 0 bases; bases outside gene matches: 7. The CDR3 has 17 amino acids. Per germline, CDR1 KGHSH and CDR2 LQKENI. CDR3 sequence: CASSQTSGGLHSYEQYF. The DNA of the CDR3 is TGTGCCAGCTCACAGACTAGCGGGGGCCTACACTCCTACGAGCAGTACTTC.

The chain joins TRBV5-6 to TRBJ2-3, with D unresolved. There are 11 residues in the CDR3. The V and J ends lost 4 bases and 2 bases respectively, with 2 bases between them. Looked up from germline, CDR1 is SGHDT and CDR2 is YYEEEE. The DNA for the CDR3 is TGTGCCAGCAGCGACACAGATACGCAGTATTTT. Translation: CASSDTDTQYF.

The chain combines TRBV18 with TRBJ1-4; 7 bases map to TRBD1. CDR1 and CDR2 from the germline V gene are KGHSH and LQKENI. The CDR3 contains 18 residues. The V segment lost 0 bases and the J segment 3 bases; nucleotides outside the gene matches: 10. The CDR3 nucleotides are TGTGCCAGCTCACCACCGCGACAGGGACACCTTCCTAATGAAAAACTGTTTTTT. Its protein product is CASSPPRQGHLPNEKLFF.

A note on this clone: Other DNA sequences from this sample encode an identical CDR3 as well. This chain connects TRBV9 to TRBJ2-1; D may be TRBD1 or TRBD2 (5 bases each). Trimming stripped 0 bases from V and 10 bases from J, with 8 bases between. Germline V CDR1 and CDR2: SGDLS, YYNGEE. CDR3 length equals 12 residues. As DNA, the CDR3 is TGTGCCAGCAGCGTAGTTGGGGACGAGCAGTTCTTC. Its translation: CASSVVGDEQFF.

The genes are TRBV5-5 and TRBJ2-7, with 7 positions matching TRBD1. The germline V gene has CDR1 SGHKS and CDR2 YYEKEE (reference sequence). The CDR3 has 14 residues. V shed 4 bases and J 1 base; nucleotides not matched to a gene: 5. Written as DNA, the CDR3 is TGTGCCAGCAGCGTGGGACAGCAGTCCTACGAGCAGTACTTC. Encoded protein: CASSVGQQSYEQYF. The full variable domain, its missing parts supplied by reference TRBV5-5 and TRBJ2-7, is DAGVTQSPTHLIKTRGQQVTLRCSPISGHKSVSWYQQVLGQGPQFIFQYYEKEERGRGNFPDRFSARQFPNYSSELNVNALLLGDSALYLCASSVGQQSYEQYFGPGTRLTVT.

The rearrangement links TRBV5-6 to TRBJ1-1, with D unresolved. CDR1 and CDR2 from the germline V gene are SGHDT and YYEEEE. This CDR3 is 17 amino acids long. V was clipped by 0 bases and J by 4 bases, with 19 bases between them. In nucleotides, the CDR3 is TGTGCCAGCAGCTTGGAGAGAGGAAGAGGGATGGGCACTGAAGCTTTCTTT. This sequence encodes CASSLERGRGMGTEAFF.

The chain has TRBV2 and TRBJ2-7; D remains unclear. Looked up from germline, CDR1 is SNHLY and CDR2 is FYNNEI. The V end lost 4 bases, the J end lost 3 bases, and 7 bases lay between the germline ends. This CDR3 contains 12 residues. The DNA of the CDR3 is TGTGCCAGCAGTGGAGCCCTCTACGAGCAGTACTTC. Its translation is CASSGALYEQYF.

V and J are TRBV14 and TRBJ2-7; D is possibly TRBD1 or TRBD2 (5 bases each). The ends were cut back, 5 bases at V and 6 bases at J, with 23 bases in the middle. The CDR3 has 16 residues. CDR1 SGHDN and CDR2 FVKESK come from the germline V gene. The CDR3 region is CASSNPQRGAAGEQYF. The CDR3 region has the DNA TGTGCCAGCAGCAACCCTCAGCGAGGGGCCGCGGGCGAGCAGTACTTC.

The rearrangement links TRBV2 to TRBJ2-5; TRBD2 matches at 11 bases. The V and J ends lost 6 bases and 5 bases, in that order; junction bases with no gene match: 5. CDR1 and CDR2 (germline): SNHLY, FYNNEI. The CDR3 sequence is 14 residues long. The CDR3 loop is CASSGTSGGETQYF. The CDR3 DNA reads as TGTGCCAGCAGCGGGACTAGCGGAGGGGAGACCCAGTACTTC. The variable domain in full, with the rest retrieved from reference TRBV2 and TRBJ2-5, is EPEVTQTPSHQVTQMGQEVILRCVPISNHLYFYWYRQILGQKVEFLVSFYNNEISEKSEIFDDQFSVERPDGSNFTLKIRSTKLEDSAMYFCASSGTSGGETQYFGPGTRLLVL.

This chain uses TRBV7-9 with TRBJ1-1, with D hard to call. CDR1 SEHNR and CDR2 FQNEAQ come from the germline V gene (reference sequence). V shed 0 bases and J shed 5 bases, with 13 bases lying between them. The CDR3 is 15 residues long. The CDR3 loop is CASSLALRPGTEAFF. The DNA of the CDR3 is TGTGCCAGCAGCTTAGCTCTGAGACCGGGGACTGAAGCTTTCTTT.